These 32 T cell receptor beta chains were sequenced from one sample in a study of blood T cell repertoires in COVID-19. Profiling relied on immunoSEQ multiplex PCR, and the TCRdb table lists in-frame clones only, not all of them. This table has 60,000 to 85,000 clones, approximately 78% appearing once. The sequenced material came from peripheral blood. These TCRs come from a woman between 55 and 75 years old with acute or convalescent COVID-19.

The V and J genes are TRBV12-3 or TRBV12-4 and TRBJ1-5; the match to TRBD1 covers 7 bases. The V segment lost 7 bases and the J segment 4 bases; nucleotides outside the gene matches: 4. The CDR3 is 13 residues long. The CDR3 nucleotides are TGTGCCAGCAATAACAGGGGAAATCAGCCCCAGCATTTT. Amino acid sequence: CASNNRGNQPQHF.

This sequence joins TRBV3-1 (or the pseudogene TRBV3-2) and TRBJ1-3; D is undetermined. Germline values: CDR1 LGHDT, CDR2 YNNKEL (reference sequence). The CDR3 is made up of 14 amino acids. Trimming took off 7 bases at V and 7 bases at J, with 17 bases between the two ends. The CDR3 nucleotides are TGTGCCAGCACTCATTCAGATTTCGGGAACACCATATATTTT. This translates into CASTHSDFGNTIYF.

The J gene is TRBJ1-2, the V gene TRBV18; TRBD1 agrees at 7 bases. The CDR3 contains 16 residues. Per germline, CDR1 KGHSH and CDR2 LQKENI. Trimming at V came to 3 bases and at J to 1 base, leaving 8 bases not matched to a gene. The CDR3 spells CASSPRERGLNYGYTF. The CDR3 nucleotides read TGTGCCAGCTCACCCCGAGAGAGGGGGCTTAACTATGGCTACACCTTC.

The genes are TRBV6-6 and TRBJ1-5; 9 bases are a match to TRBD1. Germline CDR1 is MNHNY and CDR2 is SVGAGI (reference sequence). The CDR3 sequence is 13 residues long. V was pared by 6 bases and J by 6 bases, with 3 bases of the junction left unmatched. The CDR3 region is CASRDRGGQPQHF. The CDR3 coding sequence is TGTGCCAGCAGGGACAGGGGCGGTCAGCCCCAGCATTTT.

The chain joins TRBV19 to TRBJ1-1, with D maybe TRBD1 (5 bases). Deletions cut 0 bases from V and 2 bases from J, with 13 bases between. CDR1 and CDR2 from the germline V gene are LNHDA and SQIVND (reference sequence). The CDR3 loop spans 16 amino acids. This CDR3 is CASSIEDWGANTEAFF. As DNA, the CDR3 is TGTGCCAGTAGTATAGAGGATTGGGGCGCCAACACTGAAGCTTTCTTT.

The chain combines TRBV5-4 with TRBJ1-3, with D possibly matching TRBD1 (6 bases). From germline, CDR1 is SGHNT and CDR2 YYREEE (reference sequence). Between the trimmed V and J ends, which lost 3 bases and 4 bases, there was a span of 11 bases. The CDR3 extends over 14 amino acids. As DNA, the CDR3 is TGTGCCAGCAGCTCTACAGGGTCCGGAAACACCATATATTTT. It encodes CASSSTGSGNTIYF.

J is TRBJ2-7 and V is TRBV5-8, with 9 bases matching TRBD1. Looked up from germline, CDR1 is SGHTS and CDR2 is YDEGEE. The CDR3 spans 14 residues. The V segment lost 4 bases and the J segment 4 bases; nucleotides outside the gene matches: 6. CDR3 sequence (DNA): TGTGCCAGCAGCACCGGGACAGGGAGGTACGAGCAGTACTTC. Amino acid sequence: CASSTGTGRYEQYF.

The gene calls are TRBV7-2 and TRBJ2-6; the D is unclear. The CDR3 is 17 amino acids. V dropped 5 bases and J dropped 2 bases, with 16 bases sitting between them. Per germline, CDR1 SGHTA and CDR2 FQGNSA. DNA for the CDR3: TGTGCCAGCAGCGAGCCGACGCGTGCGGCTGGGGCCAACGTCCTGACTTTC. It is translated as CASSEPTRAAGANVLTF.

This chain links TRBV27 with TRBJ1-6; D uncertain. V lost 2 bases, J lost 0 bases, and 14 bases lay in between. CDR3 length: 18 amino acids. The germline V gene has CDR1 MNHEY and CDR2 SMNVEV (reference sequence). This CDR3 is CASSLGAPEGSYNSPLHF. In nucleotides, the CDR3 is TGTGCCAGCAGTTTAGGTGCTCCAGAGGGCTCCTATAATTCACCCCTCCACTTT.

This clone was seen only a few times. The V gene is TRBV18, the J gene TRBJ2-1; the D is unclear. V was clipped by 0 bases and J by 0 bases, with 12 bases between them. CDR3 size: 17 residues. Per germline, CDR1 KGHSH and CDR2 LQKENI. The DNA for the CDR3 is TGTGCCAGCTCACCACCGGGCCGTTTTAGCTCCTACAATGAGCAGTTCTTC. It encodes CASSPPGRFSSYNEQFF. Full variable domain (rest looked up from reference TRBV18 and TRBJ2-1): NAGVMQNPRHLVRRRGQEARLRCSPMKGHSHVYWYRQLPEEGLKFMVYLQKENIIDESGMPKERFSAEFPKEGPSILRIQQVVRGDSAAYFCASSPPGRFSSYNEQFFGPGTRLTVL.

The chain recombines TRBV5-1 with TRBJ2-2; the match to TRBD2 covers 8 bases. V trimming: 3 bases; J trimming: 6 bases; junction bases outside the gene matches: 19. CDR1 is SGHRS, CDR2 YFSETQ, per germline. The CDR3 covers 19 residues. The CDR3 nucleotides read TGCGCCAGCAGCTCCTCAATCACCGGGACTAGTCGGGGTTCCGGGGAGCTGTTTTTT. This encodes CASSSSITGTSRGSGELFF.

J is TRBJ2-1 and V is TRBV5-4; 8 nucleotides align to TRBD2. The CDR3 consists of 15 residues. Unmatched junction bases numbered 10, after V lost 4 bases and J lost 7 bases. Germline V lookup: CDR1 SGHNT, CDR2 YYREEE (reference sequence). The DNA of the CDR3 is TGTGCCAGCAGCCCCGCGCGGGGGGCCTTAAATGAGCAGTTCTTC. Its translation is CASSPARGALNEQFF.

V usage is TRBV19 and J usage is TRBJ1-6, with 7 bases that match TRBD1. The CDR3 is 14 amino acids. Trimming took 5 bases from V and 8 from J; bases not matched to a gene: 6. CDR1 LNHDA and CDR2 SQIVND come from the germline V gene (reference sequence). The CDR3 reads CASSPDRVDSPLHF. CDR3 in DNA: TGTGCCAGTAGTCCCGACAGGGTAGATTCACCCCTCCACTTT.

The chain joins TRBV28 to TRBJ2-2, with a tentative D call TRBD1 (6 bases). Between the trimmed V and J ends, which lost 6 bases and 6 bases, there was a span of 20 bases. There are 16 residues in the CDR3. CDR1 MDHEN and CDR2 SYDVKM come from the germline V gene. The CDR3 region has the DNA TGTGCCAGCAGCCCCCTTCCAGGGGTACTGGCCGGGGAGCTGTTTTTT. Translation gives CASSPLPGVLAGELFF.

The rearrangement joins TRBV24-1 to TRBJ1-1; 12 positions agree with TRBD1. Germline CDR1 is KGHDR and CDR2 is SFDVKD. Trimming at V came to 4 bases and at J to 6 bases, leaving 2 bases not matched to a gene. The CDR3 length is 14 residues. DNA for the CDR3: TGTGCCACCAGTGAAGGGACAGGGGGCTCTGAAGCTTTCTTT. Translating gives CATSEGTGGSEAFF.

This chain links TRBV29-1 with TRBJ1-1; unclear D gene. The CDR3 runs to 12 residues. Between the trimmed V and J ends, which lost 0 bases and 3 bases, there was a span of 5 bases. CDR1 is SQVTM, CDR2 ANQGSEA, per germline. The CDR3, as DNA: TGCAGCGTTGAAGATCGTCACACTGAAGCTTTCTTT. This sequence encodes CSVEDRHTEAFF.

This clone was observed once. The chain joins TRBV5-1 to TRBJ2-3; possibly TRBD1 for D (6 bases). Germline values: CDR1 SGHRS, CDR2 YFSETQ. Trimming stripped 0 bases from V and 0 bases from J, with 11 bases between. The CDR3 covers 16 residues. The CDR3 DNA follows: TGCGCCAGCAGCTTGGCCACAGGGCCGAGCACAGATACGCAGTATTTT. This translates into CASSLATGPSTDTQYF. The full variable domain, its missing parts supplied by reference TRBV5-1 and TRBJ2-3, is KAGVTQTPRYLIKTRGQQVTLSCSPISGHRSVSWYQQTPGQGLQFLFEYFSETQRNKGNFPGRFSGRQFSNSRSEMNVSTLELGDSALYLCASSLATGPSTDTQYFGPGTRLTVL.

The CDR3 loop reads CASSLQGSSYNSPLHF. For the CDR3, the DNA is TGTGCCAGCAGTTTACAGGGGAGCTCCTATAATTCACCCCTCCACTTT. The V and J genes are TRBV27 and TRBJ1-6; the D gene is possibly TRBD1 (6 bases). V lost 2 bases, J lost 0 bases, and 8 bases lay in between. The CDR3 runs to 16 residues. Per the germline V gene, CDR1 is MNHEY and CDR2 is SMNVEV (reference sequence).

The rearrangement uses TRBV11-2 and TRBJ2-1, with D perhaps matching TRBD2 (6 bases). The V gene lost 1 base and the J gene lost 2 bases, with 12 bases spanning the gap. The V gene's germline CDR1 is SGHAT and CDR2 FQNNGV. The CDR3 has 16 residues. The CDR3 region is CASSLVGTPPYNEQFF. CDR3 bases: TGTGCCAGCAGCTTAGTCGGGACTCCGCCCTACAATGAGCAGTTCTTC.

This clone appeared a few times. The chain employs TRBV5-6 and TRBJ2-7, with TRBD1 identical over 8 bases. The V segment lost 4 bases and the J segment 1 base; nucleotides outside the gene matches: 4. The germline V gene encodes CDR1 SGHDT and CDR2 YYEEEE. There are 14 residues in the CDR3. The CDR3 DNA reads TGTGCCAGCAGCGATACAGGGGGATCCTACGAGCAGTACGTC. Amino acids: CASSDTGGSYEQYV.

This clone was counted a single time. The chain has TRBV7-8 and TRBJ1-1; tentative D call: TRBD1 (5 bases). Germline V gives CDR1 SGHVS, CDR2 FQNEAQ. This CDR3 spans 13 amino acids. V lost 2 bases to trimming and J lost 7 bases, with 11 bases between them. The CDR3 reads CASSLIETGEAFF. CDR3 nucleotide sequence: TGTGCCAGCAGCTTAATCGAAACAGGTGAAGCTTTCTTT.

V is TRBV4-1 and J is TRBJ1-4, with D perhaps TRBD1 (6 bases). V was trimmed by 1 base and J by 3 bases, leaving 9 bases between them. The CDR3 is 15 residues long. Germline assignment: CDR1 MGHRA and CDR2 YSYEKL. The CDR3 is CASSQGTVPNEKLFF. The CDR3 region has the DNA TGCGCCAGCAGCCAAGGGACAGTCCCTAATGAAAAACTGTTTTTT.

This chain joins TRBV13 and TRBJ1-1; the match to TRBD1 covers 10 bases. The junction had 5 bases not matched to a gene; V was cut back by 5 bases and J by 5 bases. This CDR3 is built from 14 residues. Per germline, CDR1 PRHDT and CDR2 FYEKMQ (reference sequence). The CDR3 loop is CASSPRQGATEAFF. The CDR3, as DNA: TGTGCCAGCAGCCCCAGACAGGGGGCGACTGAAGCTTTCTTT.

The V and J genes are TRBV12-3 or TRBV12-4 and TRBJ1-1, with D perhaps matching TRBD1 (5 bases). V was pared by 3 bases and J by 3 bases, with 8 bases between. This CDR3 spans 13 amino acids. The CDR3 DNA reads TGTGCCAGCAGTTTGACAGATCACACTGAAGCTTTCTTT. This gives the protein CASSLTDHTEAFF.

The rearrangement uses TRBV5-4 and TRBJ2-3; the match to TRBD1 covers 8 bases. Germline V gene sequence: CDR1 SGHNT, CDR2 YYREEE (reference sequence). The CDR3 consists of 14 residues. V lost 4 bases to trimming and J lost 4 bases; unmatched junction nucleotides: 5. CDR3 residues: CASSTRTGSDTQYF. For the CDR3, the DNA is TGTGCCAGCAGCACAAGGACAGGGTCAGATACGCAGTATTTT.

This clone was recorded once. J is TRBJ2-6 and V is TRBV7-2, with D maybe TRBD1 (6 bases). V lost 5 bases, J lost 0 bases, and 20 bases lay in between. In germline, CDR1 is SGHTA, CDR2 FQGNSA. This CDR3 has 19 amino acids. The CDR3 loop reads CASSHRPGQKSSGANVLTF. In DNA form, the CDR3 reads TGTGCCAGCAGCCATCGCCCCGGACAGAAGAGCTCTGGGGCCAACGTCCTGACTTTC.

The genes are TRBV5-1 and TRBJ1-1; 8 nucleotides line up with TRBD1. Germline V gene sequence: CDR1 SGHRS, CDR2 YFSETQ. CDR3 length: 15 residues. The junction had 6 bases not matched to a gene; V was cut back by 4 bases and J by 1 base. CDR3: CASSRPGTGNTEAFF. The CDR3 region has the DNA TGCGCCAGCAGCCGTCCCGGGACAGGGAACACTGAAGCTTTCTTT.

This chain joins TRBV15 and TRBJ2-5; a weak D match, TRBD2 (7 bases). The CDR3 consists of 15 residues. The V gene lost 0 bases and the J gene lost 4 bases, with 12 bases spanning the gap. Germline CDR1 LNHNV, CDR2 YYDKDF (reference sequence). Here the CDR3 reads CATSRDRGARETQYF. CDR3 bases: TGTGCCACCAGCAGAGATCGGGGGGCGAGAGAGACCCAGTACTTC.

The chain joins TRBV7-9 to TRBJ1-3, with unresolved D. The ends were cut back, 4 bases at V and 0 bases at J, with 13 bases in the middle. Germline V CDR1 and CDR2: SEHNR, FQNEAQ (reference sequence). The CDR3 has 16 residues. The chain's CDR3 is CASSSGTAASGNTIYF. In DNA form, the CDR3 reads TGTGCCAGCAGCTCCGGAACAGCCGCCTCTGGAAACACCATATATTTT.

V gene TRBV30 combines with J gene TRBJ1-5; TRBD1 is a possible D gene (5 bases). Trimming cost V 5 bases and J 6 bases, with 20 bases left between them. The germline V gene has CDR1 GTSNPN and CDR2 SVGIG (reference sequence). The CDR3 sequence is 15 residues long. CDR3 residues: CAWDGGAFGGQPQHF. CDR3 sequence (DNA): TGTGCCTGGGACGGCGGGGCCTTTGGCGGTCAGCCCCAGCATTTT.

J is TRBJ1-2 and V is TRBV4-2; 7 bases line up with TRBD1. This CDR3 contains 16 residues. Per the germline V gene, CDR1 is LGHNA and CDR2 is YNFKEQ. V trimming: 0 bases; J trimming: 4 bases; junction bases outside the gene matches: 8. Written as DNA, the CDR3 is TGTGCCAGCAGCCAAGAGCTCGCAGACAGGGTCTATGGCTACACCTTC. Translating it yields CASSQELADRVYGYTF.

The V call is TRBV5-6, the J call TRBJ2-2, with TRBD1 as a possible D gene (6 bases). Germline lookup yields CDR1 SGHDT and CDR2 YYEEEE. This CDR3 is 16 amino acids long. Trimming cost V 7 bases and J 2 bases, with 18 bases left between them. The CDR3 loop is CASSRPGTYNTGELFF. CDR3 coding DNA: TGTGCCAGCTCCCGACCGGGGACATACAACACCGGGGAGCTGTTTTTT.